This is a list of T cell receptor beta chains from one sample in a study of early T cells in non-severe SARS-CoV-2 infection. TCRdb used MiXCR to reprocess the 5' RACE reads, holding one entry per CDR3 protein. The repertoire holds 35,000 to 45,000 distinct CDR3 sequences, under 6.5% seen once, with more than 25% in the top ten. Source material: whole blood. These receptors came from an adult who was a healthcare worker with PCR-confirmed SARS-CoV-2 infection or an uninfected control (not recorded which). Each CDR3 is given with its conserved first and last residue. The D gene is left open where the match is weak. Size is stated for part of the rows, as once, few or many counts, or as a class when the clone is expanded.

- - TRBJ2-2 TRBV19 TGTGCCAGTAGTTTCTCGGCCACCGGGGAGCTGTTTTTT CASSFSATGELFF
- - TRBJ1-6 TRBV27 TGTGCCAGCAGTTTAAGGGACACTGGCTCCGGTCCCCTCCACTTT CASSLRDTGSGPLHF
- many TRBJ2-7 TRBV7-9 TGTGCCAGCAGCCAGGCCCTTCCCGGGTACGAGCAGTACTTC CASSQALPGYEQYF
TRBD1 many TRBJ1-1 TRBV29-1 TGCAGCGTTGACGACAGGGGACTGAACACTGAAGCTTTCTTT CSVDDRGLNTEAFF
- few TRBJ1-1 TRBV7-2 TGTGCCAGCAGCTTAGGACAGTCAAACACTGAAGCTTTCTTT CASSLGQSNTEAFF
- many TRBJ1-5 TRBV7-9 TGTGCCAGCAGCCCCGGGGGACCGCCGGGGCCCCAGCATTTT CASSPGGPPGPQHF
TRBD2 - TRBJ2-7 TRBV11-2 TGTGCCAGCAGCGCACCGGGACTAGCGGTGTACTACGAGCAGTACTTC CASSAPGLAVYYEQYF
TRBD2 - TRBJ2-3 TRBV10-3 TGTGCCATCAGCGATACTAGCGCCACAGATACGCAGTATTTT CAISDTSATDTQYF
TRBD2 many TRBJ2-1 TRBV7-2 TGTGCCAGCAGCTTAGTATCCGGGAGGATAGGCTCCTACAATGAGCAGTTCTTC CASSLVSGRIGSYNEQFF
- many TRBJ1-1 TRBV28 TGTGCCAGCAGTTTAACGGCGCTGAACACTGAAGCTTTCTTT CASSLTALNTEAFF
TRBD2 - TRBJ2-1 TRBV7-9 TGTGCCAGCACGATCGTCGGGGGGAATGAGCAGTTCTTC CASTIVGGNEQFF
- - TRBJ2-7 TRBV9 TGTGCCAGCAGCGCGGGGATTATGGAGGAGCAGTACTTC CASSAGIMEEQYF
- many TRBJ1-1 TRBV9 TGTGCCAGCAGCACAACCGGTAACAGTAACACTGAAGCTTTCTTT CASSTTGNSNTEAFF
TRBD1 - TRBJ2-5 TRBV20-1 TGCAGTGCTAGCACAGGGGTAGCGGAGACCCAGTACTTC CSASTGVAETQYF
- - TRBJ1-1 TRBV19 TGTGCCAGTAGTTATGGTAGCACTGAAGCTTTCTTT CASSYGSTEAFF
- - TRBJ1-1 TRBV20-1 TGCAGTGCTAGATCCGGGACTGTGAACACTGAAGCTTTCTTT CSARSGTVNTEAFF
TRBD2 - TRBJ2-1 TRBV28 TGTGCCAGCAGTCCAATGGGACTAGCGGGAAGCGATGAGCAGTTCTTC CASSPMGLAGSDEQFF
TRBD1 many TRBJ2-2 TRBV5-1 TGCGCCAGCAGGCCGGGACAGATTAACACCGGGGAGCTGTTTTTT CASRPGQINTGELFF
TRBD2 - TRBJ2-2 TRBV12-3/TRBV12-4 TGTGCCAGCAGTCTACTAGCGGGAGGCGGGGAGCCGTTTTTT CASSLLAGGGEPFF
- many TRBJ2-1 TRBV2 TGTGCCAGCAGTGAACAGGGGAGCTCCTACAATGAGCAGTTCTTC CASSEQGSSYNEQFF
- - TRBJ2-3 TRBV18 TGTGCCAGCTCACCTTACCAGGGGGATACGCAGTATTTT CASSPYQGDTQYF
TRBD2 - TRBJ2-7 TRBV5-6 TGTGCCAGCAGCGGGAGGACTAGCGGGAGAGGGCGAGAGCAGTACTTC CASSGRTSGRGREQYF
- many TRBJ1-6 TRBV6-2/TRBV6-3 TGTGCCAGCAGTCCACCGACACACTCCTATAATTCACCCCTCCACTTT CASSPPTHSYNSPLHF
- few TRBJ1-5 TRBV5-1 TGCGCCAGCAGCCAGGGCCCCGCGGGTCAGCCCCAGCATTTT CASSQGPAGQPQHF
TRBD2 many TRBJ2-1 TRBV28 TGTGCCAGCAGTTTATTTGGGACTAGCGGCTACAATGAGCAGTTCTTC CASSLFGTSGYNEQFF
- many TRBJ2-1 TRBV28 TGTGCCAGCAGTCCGCCGGCGGGGGCGAATGAGCAGTTCTTC CASSPPAGANEQFF
- few TRBJ1-2 TRBV4-3 TGCGCCAGCAGCCAAGATTGGGACACCTATGGCTACACCTTC CASSQDWDTYGYTF
TRBD1 many TRBJ2-7 TRBV7-2 TGTGCCAGCAGCTCACCAAGACAGGGGGTCAACGAGCAGTACTTC CASSSPRQGVNEQYF
TRBD1 few TRBJ2-1 TRBV29-1 TGCAGCGTTCAGGGACAGTCCAATGAGCAGTTCTTC CSVQGQSNEQFF
TRBD1 - TRBJ1-6 TRBV7-2 TGTGCCAGCAGGCCCTGGGACAGCGTTTCACCCCTCCACTTT CASRPWDSVSPLHF
- many TRBJ1-4 TRBV19 TGTGCCAGTAGTATGGATGTAACCCGGGGGAGTAATGAAAAACTGTTTTTT CASSMDVTRGSNEKLFF
TRBD1 - TRBJ2-1 TRBV7-9 TGTGCCAGCACCCCACAGGGGGAATACAATGAGCAGTTCTTC CASTPQGEYNEQFF
- many TRBJ2-7 TRBV10-3 TGTGCCATCGGACTATCCCATGGGGGCTACGAGCAGTACTTC CAIGLSHGGYEQYF
- - TRBJ2-3 TRBV11-1 TGTGCCAGCAGCTTAGGGCCAGGGATTTTCACAGATACGCAGTATTTT CASSLGPGIFTDTQYF
- - TRBJ2-1 TRBV12-3/TRBV12-4 TGTGCCAGCAGTACGACCGGCCAGGAGCAGTTCTTC CASSTTGQEQFF
- - TRBJ2-1 TRBV20-1 TGCAGTGCTAGCGCCCCGGGGCCGGGGCAGTTCTTC CSASAPGPGQFF
- few TRBJ2-7 TRBV12-3/TRBV12-4 TGTGCCAGCAGTTTAGTTGGTTCCTCGTACGAGCAGTACTTC CASSLVGSSYEQYF
TRBD1 few TRBJ2-1 TRBV6-6 TGTGCCAGCACCGGGAGACAGGGGTTGGGCGATGAGCAGTTCTTC CASTGRQGLGDEQFF
- many TRBJ2-2 TRBV7-2 TGTGCCAGCAGCTTAGCGCTGAGGACCGGGGAGCTGTTTTTT CASSLALRTGELFF
- many TRBJ1-1 TRBV7-3 TGTGCCAGCGCCCGGCAAACGACAACTGAAGCTTTCTTT CASARQTTTEAFF
- many TRBJ2-7 TRBV10-3 TGTGCCATCAGTGAGTCCCCAGAGCCCTTCGAGCAGTACTTC CAISESPEPFEQYF
- - TRBJ1-1 TRBV20-1 TGCAGTGCTAGAGATCGCCACACTGAAGCTTTCTTT CSARDRHTEAFF
- many TRBJ2-2 TRBV7-3 TGTGCCAGCGCGCAGGGGAGCACCGGGGAGCTGTTTTTT CASAQGSTGELFF
TRBD2 many TRBJ2-3 TRBV7-2 TGTGCCAGCAGCTTAAAACTAGCGGGGGGCGGTCATACGCAGTATTTT CASSLKLAGGGHTQYF
- many TRBJ1-3 TRBV25-1 TGTGCCAGCACAAAGCAGGGATCTGGTGGAAACACCATATATTTT CASTKQGSGGNTIYF
- many TRBJ2-3 TRBV18 TGTGCCAGCTCACTGACTGAAAAGGATACGCAGTATTTT CASSLTEKDTQYF
TRBD1 - TRBJ2-7 TRBV7-9 TGTGCCAGCAGGGGACAGGGAACGACCGAGCAGTACTTC CASRGQGTTEQYF
- many TRBJ1-1 TRBV5-4 TGTGCCAGCAGCTTGGACAGCAACACTGAAGCTTTCTTT CASSLDSNTEAFF
- many TRBJ2-4 TRBV2 TGTGCCAGCAGTGAATGGCCTCAGAGGACCAAAAACATTCAGTACTTC CASSEWPQRTKNIQYF
- few TRBJ2-4 TRBV14 TGTGCCAGCAGCCCCGGGACGGCCCTAGCCAAAAACATTCAGTACTTC CASSPGTALAKNIQYF
- many TRBJ1-3 TRBV13 TGTGCCAGCAGCCCGAGACCGCTCTCTGGAAACACCATATATTTT CASSPRPLSGNTIYF
- many TRBJ2-6 TRBV2 TGTGCCAGCAGTTTCACCTCTGGGGCCAACGTCCTGACTTTC CASSFTSGANVLTF
TRBD2 many TRBJ2-5 TRBV30 TGTGCCTGGAGTGTCGGGACTAGCGGGAGAGTTAAGACCCAGTACTTC CAWSVGTSGRVKTQYF
TRBD2 many TRBJ2-5 TRBV12-3/TRBV12-4 TGTGCCAGTAGCGGGACTAGGGAAGTGGAGACCCAGTACTTC CASSGTREVETQYF
- many TRBJ2-7 TRBV7-3 TGTGCCAGCAGTAGGGATTCCCGCTCCTACGAGCAGTACTTC CASSRDSRSYEQYF
- - TRBJ1-2 TRBV7-9 TGTGCCAGCAGTAGGGAGAACTACAACTATGGCTACACCTTC CASSRENYNYGYTF
TRBD1 few TRBJ2-1 TRBV6-6 TGTGCCAGCAGTCCAGGGGGCCTGACCTACAATGAGCAGTTCTTC CASSPGGLTYNEQFF